Ten or more counts support the clone carrying this TCR beta chain. TCRdb re-called the reads with MiXCR, one entry per CDR3 protein. Found here are more than 150,000 distinct CDR3 sequences, under 30% of them singletons; the top ten hold about 31%. The data are from a study of T cell repertoires in cytomegalovirus infection. With V trimmed by 5 bases and J by 5 bases, 29 bases remained unmatched. The germline V gene encodes CDR1 SGHTA and CDR2 FQGNSA. The CDR3 totals 22 residues. The clonotype originates from a human donor in good health (CMV status not recorded). Some clones in this sample may be carry-over from other donors' samples. The sample comprised PBMCs. J is TRBJ2-2 and V is TRBV7-2; 7 bases agree with TRBD2. CDR3 residues: CASSPTGLGRSSGASWTGELFF. The CDR3 DNA is TGTGCCAGCAGCCCTACCGGACTAGGCAGGTCGAGCGGGGCTAGTTGGACCGGGGAGCTGTTTTTT. The full variable domain, rest sourced from reference TRBV7-2 and TRBJ2-2, is GAGVSQSPSNKVTEKGKDVELRCDPISGHTALYWYRQSLGQGLEFLIYFQGNSAPDKSGLPSDRFSAERTGGSVSTLTIQRTQQEDSAVYLCASSPTGLGRSSGASWTGELFFGEGSRLTVL.